The entry that follows covers one T cell receptor beta chain sequence. This sample is part of a study of cytomegalovirus exposure and HLA in healthy donors. PCR involved 60 Vbeta and 13 Jbeta primers. Some clones are missing from TCRdb's copy, which holds only in-frame ones; the method was immunoSEQ multiplex PCR. The table shows some 200,000 clones, with 82% occurring only once. This CDR3 is built from 15 residues. Germline CDR1 and CDR2: MNHEY and SVGAGI. Deletions cut 4 bases from V and 3 bases from J, with 13 bases between. The chain couples TRBV6-5 to TRBJ1-3, with a possible D match to TRBD1 (5 bases). The receptor's source is a woman between 40 and 55 years old in good health and CMV-seronegative. The sample was PBMCs. The CDR3 bases are TGTGCCAGCAGTTTCGACGGGGGTGTTGGAAACACCATATATTTT. Residues: CASSFDGGVGNTIYF.